The following is a T cell receptor (beta chain) sequence with its context. Its antigen is undetermined. The data originate from a study of blood T cells in healthy people across ages. Findings and caveats of the study: TCR beta diversity, measured per million T cells, fell in a roughly linear way with age.

The second PCR ran about 6 to 12 cycles with a sample-barcoded 5' primer and J-beta primers. The template-switch adaptor, which had 12 random nucleotides, put a tag on each cDNA molecule. TCRdb independently ran MiXCR on the 5' RACE reads; one entry per CDR3 protein. Of over 700,000 distinct CDR3 sequences in the sample, roughly 50% are singletons; the top ten hold approximately 40%. Trimming removed 2 bases from V and 5 bases from J, with 9 bases in between. This CDR3 spans 13 amino acids. Germline values: CDR1 DFQATT, CDR2 SNEGSKA (reference sequence). The V and J genes are TRBV20-1 and TRBJ2-2; no clear D. This TCR came from a man aged 80 or over in good health. The specimen was blood. CDR3 amino acids: CSARPVPTGELFF. The CDR3 bases are TGCAGTGCTAGACCCGTCCCAACCGGGGAGCTGTTTTTT.